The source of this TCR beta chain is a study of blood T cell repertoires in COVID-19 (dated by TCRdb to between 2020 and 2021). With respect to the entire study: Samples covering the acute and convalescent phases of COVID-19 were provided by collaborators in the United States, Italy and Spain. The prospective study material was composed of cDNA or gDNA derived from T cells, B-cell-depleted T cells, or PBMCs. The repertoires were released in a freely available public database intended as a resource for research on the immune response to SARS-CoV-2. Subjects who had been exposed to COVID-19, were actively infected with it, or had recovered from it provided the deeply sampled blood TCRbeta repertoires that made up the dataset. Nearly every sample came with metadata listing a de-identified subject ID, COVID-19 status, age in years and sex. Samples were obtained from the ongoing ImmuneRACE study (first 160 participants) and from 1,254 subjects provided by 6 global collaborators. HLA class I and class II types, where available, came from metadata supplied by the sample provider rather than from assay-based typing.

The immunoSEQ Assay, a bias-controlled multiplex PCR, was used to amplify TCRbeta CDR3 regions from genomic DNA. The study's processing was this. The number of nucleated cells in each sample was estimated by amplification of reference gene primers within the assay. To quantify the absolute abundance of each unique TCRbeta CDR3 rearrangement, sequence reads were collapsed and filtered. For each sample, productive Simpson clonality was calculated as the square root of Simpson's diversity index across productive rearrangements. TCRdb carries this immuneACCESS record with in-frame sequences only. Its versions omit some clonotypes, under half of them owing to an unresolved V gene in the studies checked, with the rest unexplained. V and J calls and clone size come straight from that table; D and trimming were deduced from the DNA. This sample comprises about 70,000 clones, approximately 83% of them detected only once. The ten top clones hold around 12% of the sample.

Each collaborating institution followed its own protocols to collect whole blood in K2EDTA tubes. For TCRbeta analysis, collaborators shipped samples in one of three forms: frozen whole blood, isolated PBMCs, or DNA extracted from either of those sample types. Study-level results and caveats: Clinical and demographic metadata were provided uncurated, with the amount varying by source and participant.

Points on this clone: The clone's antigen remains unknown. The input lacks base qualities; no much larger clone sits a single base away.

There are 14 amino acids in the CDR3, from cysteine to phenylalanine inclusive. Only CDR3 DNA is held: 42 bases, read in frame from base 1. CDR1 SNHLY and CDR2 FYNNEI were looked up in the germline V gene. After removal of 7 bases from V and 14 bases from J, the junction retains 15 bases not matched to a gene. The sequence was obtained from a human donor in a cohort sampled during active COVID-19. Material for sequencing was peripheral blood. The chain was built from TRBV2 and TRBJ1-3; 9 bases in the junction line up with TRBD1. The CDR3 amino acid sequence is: CASTRGQGGTAVYF. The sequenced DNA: TGTGCCAGCACCCGGGGACAGGGCGGAACGGCCGTATATTTT.